These 15 T cell receptor beta chains were all obtained from the same sample, sequenced in a study of CD8 T cells in ankylosing spondylitis (dated by TCRdb to the late 2010s). Library prep was done by 5' RACE. Instrument used: Illumina HiSeq 2500. Clones were called with MiXCR by TCRdb after fastp trimmed the public reads at Q25, and only in-frame beta chains were retained. A single entry per CDR3 protein holds the most common genes and DNA from its merged rows. This sample has 200,000 or so distinct CDR3 sequences in its table, and 10% to 15% of those were observed once. In total, the top ten clones hold roughly 11% of the sample. The sample comprised blood, either unsorted or a sorted T cell fraction (not recorded which). All receptors derive from a female donor with ankylosing spondylitis or in good health (not recorded which).

This clonotype was observed at least ten times. The chain uses TRBV2 and TRBJ2-3; 7 positions match TRBD1. This CDR3 spans 15 amino acids. The germline CDR1 and CDR2 sequences are SNHLY and FYNNEI. Trimming removed 3 bases from V and 5 bases from J; junction bases left unmatched: 8. CDR3 loop: CASSEAQGFIDTQYF. Written as DNA, the CDR3 is TGTGCCAGCAGTGAGGCACAGGGGTTTATAGATACGCAGTATTTT.

This clonotype has at least ten counts. CDR3 sequence (DNA): TGTGCCAGCAGCCGCGGGGCTAATGAAAAACTGTTTTTT. Translated, it gives CASSRGANEKLFF. This rearrangement joins TRBV14 to TRBJ1-4; D gene ambiguous. Germline values: CDR1 SGHDN, CDR2 FVKESK. Trimming removed 4 bases at V and 3 bases at J, with 6 bases between. The CDR3 spans 13 residues.

The table lists this clonotype with many counts. The rearrangement uses TRBV19 and TRBJ2-4, with 8 bases aligning to TRBD1. The V segment lost 6 bases and the J segment 7 bases; nucleotides outside the gene matches: 8. The CDR3 extends over 14 amino acids. The germline gives CDR1 LNHDA, CDR2 SQIVND (reference sequence). CDR3 DNA: TGTGCCAGTAGGCCCAGGGGACAGGAGAACATTCAGTACTTC. This codes for CASRPRGQENIQYF.

V usage is TRBV20-1 and J usage is TRBJ1-2; 9 positions agree with TRBD1. The V gene end was trimmed by 6 bases and the J gene end by 4 bases; junction bases not matched to a gene: 12. The CDR3 runs 15 residues. Per germline, CDR1 DFQATT and CDR2 SNEGSKA (reference sequence). The CDR3 coding sequence is TGCAGTGCGTTAAATTCCGGACAGGGGAGCTATGGCTACACCTTC. Translating gives CSALNSGQGSYGYTF.

This clonotype was recorded at least ten times. The chain employs TRBV12-3 or TRBV12-4 and TRBJ1-5; D is unresolved. The CDR3 is 15 amino acids. Deletions cut 3 bases from V and 0 bases from J, with 9 bases between. The CDR3 DNA reads as TGTGCCAGCAGTTTCCCCGGACGTAGCAATCAGCCCCAGCATTTT. This encodes CASSFPGRSNQPQHF.

This clonotype was seen more than once but under ten times. The chain joins TRBV29-1 to TRBJ2-5; 10 bases fit TRBD2. The CDR3 spans 14 residues. From germline, CDR1 is SQVTM and CDR2 ANQGSEA. The J segment lost 4 bases and the V segment lost 5 bases, leaving 7 bases of the junction unmatched. The CDR3 spells CSVMPSGRRETQYF. The CDR3 nucleotides read TGCAGCGTTATGCCTAGCGGGAGACGAGAGACCCAGTACTTC.

This clonotype was found many times. The chain uses TRBV5-1 and TRBJ2-1; 7 bases are a match to TRBD2. This CDR3 is built from 14 residues. Germline CDR1 SGHRS, CDR2 YFSETQ. V lost 4 bases to trimming and J lost 15 bases; unmatched junction nucleotides: 16. For the CDR3, the DNA is TGCGCCAGCAGCCGGATACTAGCGCCGGAATTGCCGTTCTTC. It specifies CASSRILAPELPFF.

This clonotype was recorded a few times. The rearrangement uses TRBV2 and TRBJ2-1, with 7 bases matching TRBD2. V trimming: 11 bases; J trimming: 0 bases; junction bases outside the gene matches: 10. This CDR3 has 15 amino acids. Germline V lookup: CDR1 SNHLY, CDR2 FYNNEI. The DNA of the CDR3 is TGTGCCGCGCCACTGCGCGGGAGCTCCTACAATGAGCAGTTCTTC. This translates into CAAPLRGSSYNEQFF.

This clonotype has ten or more counts. V and J are TRBV27 and TRBJ1-1; 7 bases match TRBD1. The CDR3 covers 15 residues. CDR1 and CDR2 (germline): MNHEY, SMNVEV (reference sequence). J gave up 2 bases and V 0 bases, and 3 bases lay outside the gene matches. This CDR3 reads CASSLSGGYNTEAFF. Here the CDR3 DNA reads TGTGCCAGCAGTTTATCAGGGGGCTACAACACTGAAGCTTTCTTT.

This clonotype was observed a handful of times. This chain connects TRBV29-1 to TRBJ1-1, with a weak D call TRBD1 (6 bases). The length of the CDR3 is 14 residues. Trimming left V 3 bases short and J 2 bases short, with 13 bases between. The germline V gene encodes CDR1 SQVTM and CDR2 ANQGSEA. CDR3 region: CSVDNRVLNTEAFF. The CDR3 DNA follows: TGCAGCGTTGACAACAGGGTTTTAAACACTGAAGCTTTCTTT.

This chain connects TRBV20-1 to TRBJ2-7, with unresolved D. In germline, CDR1 is DFQATT, CDR2 SNEGSKA (reference sequence). V lost 3 bases, J lost 0 bases, and 6 bases lay in between. This CDR3 is 12 amino acids long. The CDR3, as DNA: TGCAGTGCTAGTGTGGACTCCTACGAGCAGTACTTC. Protein product: CSASVDSYEQYF.

This clonotype was counted between two and nine times. The chain joins TRBV20-1 to TRBJ2-1, with D unresolved. The CDR3 spans 12 residues. The germline V gene has CDR1 DFQATT and CDR2 SNEGSKA (reference sequence). The V and J ends lost 7 bases and 5 bases respectively, with 12 bases between them. The CDR3 DNA is TGCAGTGGGGCCCCGGTCAACAATGAGCAGTTCTTC. It codes for CSGAPVNNEQFF.

This clonotype was recorded at least ten times. This chain uses TRBV12-3 or TRBV12-4 with TRBJ1-2, with no clear D. The V gene lost 3 bases and the J gene lost 4 bases, with 15 bases spanning the gap. The CDR3 contains 15 residues. CDR3 amino acids: CASSLNGPSPYGYTF. The CDR3 DNA is TGTGCCAGCAGTTTGAACGGTCCGAGCCCCTATGGCTACACCTTC.

This clonotype was seen ten or more times. The chain combines TRBV20-1 with TRBJ2-1; 10 bases are a match to TRBD2. Germline lookup yields CDR1 DFQATT and CDR2 SNEGSKA (reference sequence). Losses at the gene ends were 3 bases for V and 3 bases for J; bases not matched to a gene: 8. CDR3 length equals 16 residues. CDR3 sequence: CSASYGLAGDYNEQFF. Written as DNA, the CDR3 is TGCAGTGCTAGTTATGGGCTAGCGGGAGACTACAATGAGCAGTTCTTC.

The rearrangement joins TRBV21-1 to TRBJ1-2; TRBD1 reflects the table's D call only, with no check against the DNA. TRBV21-1 counts as a pseudogene. The CDR3 runs to 15 residues. CDR3 DNA: TGTGCCAGCAGCAAAGGGAATAGGGGGCCTCTCGGCTACACCTTC. Encoded protein: CASSKGNRGPLGYTF.